This T cell receptor (beta chain) was captured in a study of T cells expressing NK-cell markers. Study-level results: Once again these clonotypes came out on top in the CD3+CD56-NKG2C+ fraction of four donors.

As regards this clonotype: What it recognizes is unknown.

For TCR beta, cDNA was produced by 5'RACE template switching with UMIs. Following a re-call of the 5' RACE reads, TCRdb has one entry per CDR3 protein and lacks DNA. Its clone listing holds over 200,000 distinct CDR3 sequences. The CDR3 loop spans 14 amino acids. This chain uses TRBV12-3 or TRBV12-4 with TRBJ1-6; TCRdb outputs TRBD1, but without DNA this stays unchecked. This TCR was sampled from a man in his late teens or twenties in good health. The sample consisted of blood T cells: a sorted CD56 or NKG2C T cell subset, CD4+ or CD8+ T cells, or bulk PBMC T cells (not recorded which). The CDR3 is CASSSTGANSPLHF.